This passage covers 27 T cell receptor beta chains from one sample sequenced in a study of shared clonotypes between healthy human individuals. The method was immunoSEQ multiplex PCR; TCRdb's version includes in-frame clones alone and lacks a portion of them. The sample holds roughly 500,000 clones; roughly 83% are singletons and the top ten take less than 15%. Sequenced material: PBMCs. All receptors derive from a woman aged 40 to 55 in good health. Some clones in this sample may be carry-over from other donors' samples.

Concerning this clone itself: The germline gene is not matched at one end of the junction; a read error may be the cause. The J gene is TRBJ1-2, the V gene TRBV10-1, with D uncertain. The CDR3 sequence is 10 residues long. The germline gives CDR1 WNHNN, CDR2 SYGVQD (reference sequence). The CDR3 here is CASSEDWTAF. The CDR3 DNA reads TGCGCCAGCAGTGAGGATTGGACCGCCTTC.

The chain is built from TRBV28 and TRBJ1-2; D gene ambiguous. The CDR3 sequence is 13 residues long. Between the trimmed V and J ends, which lost 6 bases and 0 bases, there was a span of 8 bases. The germline CDR1 and CDR2 sequences are MDHEN and SYDVKM. The CDR3 bases are TGTGCCAGCAGAGACGGAACTAACTATGGCTACACCTTC. It codes for CASRDGTNYGYTF.

The rearrangement uses TRBV5-4 and TRBJ2-7; possibly TRBD2 for D (6 bases). Germline values: CDR1 SGHNT, CDR2 YYREEE (reference sequence). Between the trimmed V and J ends, which lost 1 base and 5 bases, there was a span of 10 bases. This CDR3 spans 13 amino acids. This CDR3 reads CASSLRGGDEQYF. The CDR3, as DNA: TGTGCCAGCAGCTTGAGGGGCGGGGACGAGCAGTACTTC.

The chain links TRBV10-2 to TRBJ2-2; D possibly corresponds to TRBD2 (6 bases). This CDR3 region has 14 residues. CDR1 WSHSY and CDR2 SAAADI come from the germline V gene. The V end lost 7 bases, the J end lost 3 bases, and 12 bases lay between the germline ends. Here the CDR3 DNA reads TGCGCCAGCAACGAGGGACTTTACACCGGGGAGCTGTTTTTT. Protein: CASNEGLYTGELFF.

This chain links TRBV19 with TRBJ2-2, with 12 bases identical to TRBD1. The CDR3 contains 17 residues. V was clipped by 6 bases and J by 5 bases; unmatched bases: 10. Germline V gene lookup returns CDR1 LNHDA and CDR2 SQIVND (reference sequence). The CDR3 region is CASSRAGTGGLTGELFF. Written as DNA, the CDR3 is TGTGCCAGTAGCCGTGCGGGGACAGGGGGCTTGACCGGGGAGCTGTTTTTT. The full variable domain, with the rest looked up from reference TRBV19 and TRBJ2-2, is DGGITQSPKYLFRKEGQNVTLSCEQNLNHDAMYWYRQDPGQGLRLIYYSQIVNDFQKGDIAEGYSVSREKKESFPLTVTSAQKNPTAFYLCASSRAGTGGLTGELFFGEGSRLTVL.

This chain joins TRBV11-3 and TRBJ2-3; TRBD2 matches at 11 bases. The germline V gene has CDR1 SGHNT and CDR2 YENEEA. Trimming cost V 5 bases and J 2 bases; bases outside gene matches: 3. This CDR3 contains 15 residues. The CDR3 reads CASSPSGRLTDTQYF. The CDR3 DNA reads TGTGCCAGCAGCCCTAGCGGGAGGCTCACAGATACGCAGTATTTT.

The chain joins TRBV20-1 to TRBJ2-3, with D perhaps given as TRBD1 or TRBD2 (6 bases each). Trimming took 8 bases from V and 6 from J, leaving 12 bases between them. The CDR3 has 11 amino acids. The germline V gene encodes CDR1 DFQATT and CDR2 SNEGSKA (reference sequence). The CDR3 is CSLEGGDTQYF. The CDR3 coding sequence is TGCAGTCTGGAAGGGGGGGATACGCAGTATTTT.

The rearrangement links TRBV6-1 to TRBJ2-4, with D unresolved. This CDR3 spans 14 amino acids. From germline, CDR1 is MNHNS and CDR2 SASEGT. The germline V and J ends were trimmed by 7 bases and 0 bases, with 10 bases remaining between them. The CDR3 region has the DNA TGTGCCAGCAAAGACGCAATAGCCAAAAACATTCAGTACTTC. Its protein is CASKDAIAKNIQYF.

The V gene is TRBV20-1, the J gene TRBJ1-3; D remains ambiguous. CDR3 size: 9 residues. The germline V gene has CDR1 DFQATT and CDR2 SNEGSKA (reference sequence). V lost 6 bases to trimming and J lost 8 bases, with 5 bases between them. The CDR3 DNA sequence: TGCAGTGCGGTACACACCATATATTTT. Translating gives CSAVHTIYF.

The rearrangement uses TRBV12-2 and TRBJ2-3; the listed D gene, TRBD2, was not tested against the DNA. TRBV12-2 is described as a pseudogene. The CDR3 runs 16 residues. This chain's CDR3 is CASRFCLAGVPDTQYF. CDR3 in DNA: TGTGCAAGTCGCTTTTGTCTAGCGGGAGTTCCGGATACGCAGTATTTT.

As to this clone: A much larger clone is a single base away; this may be a read error. The CDR3, as DNA: TGTACCAGCAGCTTAGGCGGTAATTCACCCCTCCACTTT. The encoded protein is CTSSLGGNSPLHF. V is TRBV11-3 and J is TRBJ1-6; D gene uncertain. This CDR3 spans 13 amino acids. From germline, CDR1 is SGHNT and CDR2 YENEEA.

The chain is built from TRBV7-3 and TRBJ2-2; weak D call: TRBD2 (6 bases). This CDR3 has 17 amino acids. Germline loops: CDR1 SGHTA, CDR2 FQGTGA. Trimming left V 3 bases short and J 0 bases short, with 14 bases between. CDR3 residues: CASSFSLAQANTGELFF. The CDR3 DNA is TGTGCCAGCAGCTTCTCTCTAGCGCAGGCGAACACCGGGGAGCTGTTTTTT.

CDR3 protein: CASRPQPGLAGVATGELFF. The CDR3 DNA follows: TGTGCCAGCAGACCTCAACCGGGACTAGCGGGAGTTGCCACCGGGGAGCTGTTTTTT. This chain connects TRBV5-4 to TRBJ2-2; 14 bases map to TRBD2. With V trimmed by 5 bases and J by 4 bases, 13 bases remained unmatched. CDR3 length: 19 residues. Germline loops: CDR1 SGHNT, CDR2 YYREEE (reference sequence).

V and J are TRBV6-1 and TRBJ1-5; D might be TRBD1 (6 bases). V lost 6 bases and J 7 bases, leaving 13 bases between the germline ends. The germline V gene has CDR1 MNHNS and CDR2 SASEGT. The length of the CDR3 is 13 residues. Written as DNA, the CDR3 is TGTGCCAGCAGGGACAGTTCGGTCCAGCCCCAGCATTTT. Translation: CASRDSSVQPQHF.

The chain has TRBV29-1 and TRBJ1-4; tentative D call: TRBD1 (6 bases). The CDR3 extends over 14 amino acids. With 6 bases removed from V and 7 bases from J, the gap between germline ends came to 18 bases. Looked up from germline, CDR1 is SQVTM and CDR2 is ANQGSEA. The CDR3 DNA sequence: TGCAGCGTGGGCCGTACAGGGACCCTTGAAAAACTGTTTTTT. This sequence encodes CSVGRTGTLEKLFF. The entire variable domain, with the rest obtained from reference TRBV29-1 and TRBJ1-4, is as follows: SAVISQKPSRDICQRGTSLTIQCQVDSQVTMMFWYRQQPGQSLTLIATANQGSEATYESGFVIDKFPISRPNLTFSTLTVSNMSPEDSSIYLCSVGRTGTLEKLFFGSGTQLSVL.

This clone was picked up a small number of times. This chain connects TRBV9 to TRBJ1-3; 7 bases are a match to TRBD1. The CDR3 extends over 16 amino acids. Per germline, CDR1 SGDLS and CDR2 YYNGEE. J lost 0 bases, V lost 0 bases, and 3 bases had no gene match. The CDR3 DNA follows: TGTGCCAGCAGCGTAGATGGGACAGCCTCTGGAAACACCATATATTTT. This gives the protein CASSVDGTASGNTIYF. Variable domain in full (rest from reference TRBV9 and TRBJ1-3): DSGVTQTPKHLITATGQRVTLRCSPRSGDLSVYWYQQSLDQGLQFLIQYYNGEERAKGNILERFSAQQFPDLHSELNLSSLELGDSALYFCASSVDGTASGNTIYFGEGSWLTVV.

This chain links TRBV11-2 with TRBJ2-3, with D unclear. Deletions cut 3 bases from V and 2 bases from J, with 12 bases between. Per germline, CDR1 SGHAT and CDR2 FQNNGV. The CDR3 is 15 amino acids. CDR3 amino acids: CASSFVTENTDTQYF. The CDR3 nucleotides read TGTGCCAGCAGCTTTGTTACAGAAAACACAGATACGCAGTATTTT.

The chain is built from TRBV4-1 and TRBJ2-1; possibly TRBD2 for D (6 bases). This CDR3 has 14 residues. Trimming shortened V by 2 bases and J by 4 bases, and 9 bases separated the two germline ends. Germline values: CDR1 MGHRA, CDR2 YSYEKL. CDR3 amino acids: CASSQLSGYNEQFF. The CDR3, as DNA: TGCGCCAGCAGCCAACTAAGCGGGTACAATGAGCAGTTCTTC.

The gene calls are TRBV27 and TRBJ2-3; weak D call: TRBD2 (5 bases). There are 11 residues in the CDR3. Germline CDR1 and CDR2: MNHEY and SMNVEV (reference sequence). V was pared by 10 bases and J by 8 bases, with 13 bases between. The CDR3 loop reads CANPPRGTQYF. The CDR3 DNA follows: TGTGCCAACCCCCCCCGGGGTACGCAGTATTTT.

The chain employs TRBV7-2 and TRBJ2-3; D not certain. Germline V CDR1 and CDR2: SGHTA, FQGNSA. V was cut by 3 bases and J by 4 bases, with 11 bases left in between. There are 14 residues in the CDR3. The CDR3 here is CASSFGPRPDTQYF. CDR3 DNA: TGTGCCAGCAGCTTTGGTCCCCGCCCAGATACGCAGTATTTT.

The chain carries TRBV19 and TRBJ2-2; weak D call: TRBD1 (5 bases). The germline V and J ends were trimmed by 6 bases and 2 bases, with 10 bases remaining between them. CDR1 and CDR2 from the germline V gene are LNHDA and SQIVND (reference sequence). The CDR3 totals 14 residues. For the CDR3, the DNA is TGTGCCAGTAGCCCCGGACACAACACCGGGGAGCTGTTTTTT. Its protein product is CASSPGHNTGELFF.

The chain recombines TRBV19 with TRBJ1-1; 8 bases line up with TRBD1. The V segment lost 8 bases and the J segment 3 bases; nucleotides outside the gene matches: 5. This CDR3 is built from 13 residues. Germline values: CDR1 LNHDA, CDR2 SQIVND (reference sequence). This CDR3 is CASADRAYTEAFF. The CDR3 coding sequence is TGTGCCAGTGCGGACAGGGCGTACACTGAAGCTTTCTTT.

CDR3 loop: CASSLWAGDLSYEQYF. The CDR3 region has the DNA TGTGCCAGCAGTTTATGGGCGGGAGACCTCTCCTACGAGCAGTACTTC. The chain has TRBV27 and TRBJ2-7; 7 bases line up with TRBD2. The junction had 6 bases not matched to a gene; V was cut back by 1 base and J by 0 bases. Germline assignment: CDR1 MNHEY and CDR2 SMNVEV (reference sequence). The CDR3 totals 16 residues.

This clone was counted many times. The gene calls are TRBV18 and TRBJ2-2; possible D gene TRBD1, 5 bases. The CDR3 is 15 amino acids. Trimming removed 1 base at V and 5 bases at J, with 11 bases between. Germline V gene sequence: CDR1 KGHSH, CDR2 LQKENI. CDR3 coding DNA: TGTGCCAGCTCACCACACGCAGGGTTGACCGGGGAGCTGTTTTTT. Translation gives CASSPHAGLTGELFF. Looking up the rest from reference TRBV18 and TRBJ2-2 gives the full variable domain: NAGVMQNPRHLVRRRGQEARLRCSPMKGHSHVYWYRQLPEEGLKFMVYLQKENIIDESGMPKERFSAEFPKEGPSILRIQQVVRGDSAAYFCASSPHAGLTGELFFGEGSRLTVL.

This clone has just a few counts. This rearrangement joins TRBV19 to TRBJ2-7; D unresolved. The V gene lost 4 bases and the J gene lost 2 bases, with 15 bases spanning the gap. This CDR3 is 15 amino acids long. CDR1 is LNHDA, CDR2 SQIVND, per germline (reference sequence). CDR3 amino acids: CASSKRHSLTYEQYF. The CDR3 bases are TGTGCCAGTAGTAAACGCCACTCCCTAACCTACGAGCAGTACTTC.

This clone was counted between two and nine times. The CDR3 sequence is CAIRMTFSYEQYF. The CDR3 DNA sequence: TGTGCCATCAGGATGACATTCTCCTACGAGCAGTACTTC. V is TRBV10-3 and J is TRBJ2-7; D remains ambiguous. The germline V gene has CDR1 ENHRY and CDR2 SYGVKD. Deletions cut 6 bases from V and 0 bases from J, with 9 bases between. This CDR3 is 13 amino acids long.

The rearrangement uses TRBV9 and TRBJ2-6; D unresolved. Germline CDR1 and CDR2: SGDLS and YYNGEE. This CDR3 has 18 residues. V lost 0 bases, J lost 0 bases, and 13 bases lay in between. The DNA for the CDR3 is TGTGCCAGCAGCGTAGCTTACCAGGCTTACTCTGGGGCCAACGTCCTGACTTTC. Protein sequence: CASSVAYQAYSGANVLTF.